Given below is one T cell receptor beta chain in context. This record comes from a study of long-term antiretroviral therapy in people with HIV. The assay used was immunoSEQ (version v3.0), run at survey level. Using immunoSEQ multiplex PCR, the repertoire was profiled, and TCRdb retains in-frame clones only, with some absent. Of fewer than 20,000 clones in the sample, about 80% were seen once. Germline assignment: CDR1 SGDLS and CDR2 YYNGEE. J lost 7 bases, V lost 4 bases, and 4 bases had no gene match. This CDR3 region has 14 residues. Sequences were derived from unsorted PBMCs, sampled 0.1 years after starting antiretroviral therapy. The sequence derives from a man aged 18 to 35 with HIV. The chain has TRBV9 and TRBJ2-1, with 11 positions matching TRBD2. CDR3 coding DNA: TGTGCCAGCAGCTTGGGACTAGCGGAGAATGAGCAGTTCTTC. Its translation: CASSLGLAENEQFF.